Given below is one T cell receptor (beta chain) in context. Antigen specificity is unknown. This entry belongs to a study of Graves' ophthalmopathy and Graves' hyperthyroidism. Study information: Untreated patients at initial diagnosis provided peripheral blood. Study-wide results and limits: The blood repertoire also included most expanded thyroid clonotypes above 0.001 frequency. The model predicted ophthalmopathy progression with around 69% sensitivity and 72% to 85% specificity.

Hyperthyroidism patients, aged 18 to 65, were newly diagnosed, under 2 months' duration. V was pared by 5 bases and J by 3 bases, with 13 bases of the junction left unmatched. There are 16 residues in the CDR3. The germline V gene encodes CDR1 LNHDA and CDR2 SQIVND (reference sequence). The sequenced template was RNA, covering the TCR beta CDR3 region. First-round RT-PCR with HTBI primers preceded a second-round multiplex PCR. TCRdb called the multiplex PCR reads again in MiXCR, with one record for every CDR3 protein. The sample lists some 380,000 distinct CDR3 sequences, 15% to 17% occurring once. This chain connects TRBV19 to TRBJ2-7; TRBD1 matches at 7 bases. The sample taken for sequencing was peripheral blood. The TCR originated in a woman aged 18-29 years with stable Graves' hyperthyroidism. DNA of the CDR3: TGTGCCAGTAGTCAACCTCCTCCGGGACAGTGCTACGAGCAGTACTTC. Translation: CASSQPPPGQCYEQYF.